The 25 T cell receptor beta chains given below trace back to one sample, sequenced in a study of CD8 T cells in ankylosing spondylitis. TCRdb itself ran the 5' RACE reads through MiXCR, one entry per CDR3 protein. The sample lists 150,000 to 200,000 distinct CDR3 sequences, 15% to 20% occurring once. The sequenced sample was blood, either unsorted or a sorted T cell fraction (not recorded which). These receptors were obtained from a male donor aged 5-29 years with ankylosing spondylitis or in good health (not recorded which).

The count of this clonotype is one. The chain joins TRBV20-1 to TRBJ2-3; tentatively, D is TRBD1 (6 bases). V lost 0 bases and J lost 4, with 11 bases in between. The CDR3 extends over 14 amino acids. In germline, CDR1 is DFQATT, CDR2 SNEGSKA (reference sequence). The CDR3: CSARDQGSADTQYF. The CDR3 coding sequence is TGCAGTGCTAGAGACCAGGGGTCCGCAGATACGCAGTATTTT.

V gene TRBV15 combines with J gene TRBJ2-3; the D gene is possibly TRBD1 (6 bases). V lost 9 bases, J lost 1 base, and 11 bases lay in between. Germline V gene lookup returns CDR1 LNHNV and CDR2 YYDKDF (reference sequence). The length of the CDR3 is 13 residues. CDR3 amino acids: CATTSGGTDTQYF. Written as DNA, the CDR3 is TGTGCCACTACCTCAGGGGGCACAGATACGCAGTATTTT. The full variable domain, rest sourced from reference TRBV15 and TRBJ2-3, is DAMVIQNPRYQVTQFGKPVTLSCSQTLNHNVMYWYQQKSSQAPKLLFHYYDKDFNNEADTPDNFQSRRPNTSFCFLDIRSPGLGDTAMYLCATTSGGTDTQYFGPGTRLTVL.

This clonotype was detected many times. The chain has TRBV20-1 and TRBJ2-5; D possibly corresponds to TRBD1 (5 bases). Looked up from germline, CDR1 is DFQATT and CDR2 is SNEGSKA (reference sequence). The length of the CDR3 is 11 residues. V was shortened by 4 bases and J by 5 bases, with 8 bases between the two germline ends. In nucleotides, the CDR3 is TGCAGTGCTAACAAGGGGGAGACCCAGTACTTC. Translation: CSANKGETQYF.

This clonotype occurred many times. The chain carries TRBV13 and TRBJ2-5, with 8 bases matching TRBD2. Germline CDR1 reads PRHDT; CDR2 reads FYEKMQ (reference sequence). The length of the CDR3 is 15 residues. V shed 1 base, J shed 1 base, and the junction held 2 bases outside the gene matches. In DNA, the CDR3 is TGTGCCAGCAGCTTAGAGGCGGGAGGCCAAGAGACCCAGTACTTC. Translating it yields CASSLEAGGQETQYF.

This clonotype was detected many times. The chain employs TRBV5-6 and TRBJ2-1; 11 bases fit TRBD2. The CDR3 runs to 14 residues. After removal of 10 bases from V and 6 bases from J, the junction contained 9 bases not matched to a gene. Germline-derived CDR1 and CDR2 are SGHDT and YYEEEE. CDR3 sequence: CAGLAGGEGNEQFF. CDR3 in DNA: TGTGCCGGATTAGCGGGAGGGGAAGGCAATGAGCAGTTCTTC.

This clonotype was counted ten times or more. The chain uses TRBV9 and TRBJ2-5, with TRBD1 as a possible D gene (6 bases). Deletions cut 2 bases from V and 3 bases from J, with 11 bases between. CDR1 and CDR2 (germline): SGDLS, YYNGEE. The length of the CDR3 is 14 residues. The CDR3 nucleotides read TGTGCCAGCAGCGTTGCTCAGGGGAAAGAGACCCAGTACTTC. It specifies CASSVAQGKETQYF.

The chain joins TRBV7-2 to TRBJ2-2; D remains ambiguous. Trimming removed 5 bases from V and 2 bases from J, with 15 bases in between. Germline-derived CDR1 and CDR2 are SGHTA and FQGNSA. This CDR3 region has 16 residues. The CDR3 reads CASSLSFSRNTGELFF. The CDR3 DNA reads as TGTGCCAGCAGCCTCTCTTTTTCCCGAAACACCGGGGAGCTGTTTTTT.

This clonotype was detected many times. The CDR3 DNA is TGCGCCAGCAGCTCCGGGGTCAGTCGGACAGCCTACAATGAGCAGTTCTTC. This codes for CASSSGVSRTAYNEQFF. The genes are TRBV5-1 and TRBJ2-1; TRBD1 might be the D (6 bases). The length of the CDR3 is 17 residues. Per germline, CDR1 SGHRS and CDR2 YFSETQ. V lost 3 bases to trimming and J lost 2 bases, with 18 bases between them.

This clonotype was recorded many times. The V gene is TRBV6-2 or TRBV6-3, the J gene TRBJ2-1; 7 bases line up with TRBD1. V was clipped by 6 bases and J by 6 bases; unmatched bases: 5. CDR1 and CDR2 (germline): MNHEY, SVGEGT. The CDR3 totals 13 residues. CDR3 bases: TGTGCCAGCAGACAAGGGGGCCGCAATGAGCAGTTCTTC. It is translated as CASRQGGRNEQFF.

In its sample, this clonotype was seen many times. The chain employs TRBV20-1 and TRBJ2-1; D possibly corresponds to TRBD2 (6 bases). The CDR3 sequence is 14 residues long. V lost 0 bases, J lost 7 bases, and 13 bases lay in between. Germline V gene sequence: CDR1 DFQATT, CDR2 SNEGSKA (reference sequence). The CDR3 loop reads CSAREGGPKNEQFF. The CDR3 region has the DNA TGCAGTGCTAGAGAAGGAGGGCCAAAAAATGAGCAGTTCTTC.

This chain joins TRBV7-8 and TRBJ2-3; 8 bases are shared with TRBD2. The trim removed 0 bases at V and 4 bases at J, leaving 9 bases unmatched. Germline V gene sequence: CDR1 SGHVS, CDR2 FQNEAQ. The CDR3 runs to 17 residues. This CDR3 is CASSLARGSGIPDTQYF. The CDR3 DNA reads TGTGCCAGCAGCTTAGCGAGGGGTAGCGGGATACCAGATACGCAGTATTTT.

This clonotype appeared many times. The rearrangement joins TRBV28 to TRBJ2-7; D is unclear. The V gene lost 7 bases and the J gene lost 3 bases, with 16 bases spanning the gap. CDR1 is MDHEN, CDR2 SYDVKM, per germline. This CDR3 is 14 amino acids long. CDR3 region: CASNFVDVGYEQYF. CDR3 DNA: TGTGCCAGCAATTTTGTCGATGTAGGCTACGAGCAGTACTTC. Drawing the rest from reference TRBV28 and TRBJ2-7, the complete variable domain is DVKVTQSSRYLVKRTGEKVFLECVQDMDHENMFWYRQDPGLGLRLIYFSYDVKMKEKGDIPEGYSVSREKKERFSLILESASTNQTSMYLCASNFVDVGYEQYFGPGTRLTVT.

Many counts were recorded for this clonotype. V gene TRBV14 combines with J gene TRBJ2-2; D not certain. Trimming removed 4 bases from V and 6 bases from J, with 15 bases in between. The CDR3 contains 15 residues. CDR1 is SGHDN and CDR2 is FVKESK in the germline V gene. The CDR3 DNA follows: TGTGCCAGCAGCCGCGACCTTAAGAGCCCCGGGGAGCTGTTTTTT. Translation: CASSRDLKSPGELFF.

This clonotype appeared many times. This chain links TRBV6-6 with TRBJ1-2, with 7 bases identical to TRBD1. CDR1 is MNHNY and CDR2 is SVGAGI in the germline V gene (reference sequence). V gave up 5 bases and J gave up 4 bases; unmatched junction bases: 7. CDR3 size: 14 residues. The CDR3 protein is CASSTRQGGYGYTF. The CDR3 bases are TGTGCCAGCAGTACAAGACAGGGAGGCTATGGCTACACCTTC.

This clonotype was detected many times. The chain combines TRBV6-5 with TRBJ2-5, with 8 bases that match TRBD1. With V trimmed by 5 bases and J by 2 bases, 10 bases remained unmatched. Germline V CDR1 and CDR2: MNHEY, SVGAGI. CDR3 length: 16 residues. This CDR3 is CASSPLTGGRQETQYF. DNA for the CDR3: TGTGCCAGCAGTCCATTAACAGGGGGTCGGCAAGAGACCCAGTACTTC.

Many counts were recorded for this clonotype. The rearrangement uses TRBV11-2 and TRBJ2-3; 9 positions match TRBD2. Germline values: CDR1 SGHAT, CDR2 FQNNGV. The CDR3 is 16 amino acids. After removal of 4 bases from V and 2 bases from J, the junction contained 7 bases not matched to a gene. This chain's CDR3 is CASSSQAGGYTDTQYF. CDR3 coding DNA: TGTGCCAGCAGCTCACAAGCGGGAGGATACACAGATACGCAGTATTTT.

The table lists this clonotype with a few counts. The chain links TRBV5-5 to TRBJ2-7; unclear D gene. V was shortened by 4 bases and J by 3 bases, with 17 bases between the two germline ends. Germline V lookup: CDR1 SGHKS, CDR2 YYEKEE (reference sequence). The CDR3 runs to 15 residues. The CDR3 reads CASSLVAGAFYEQYV. CDR3 nucleotide sequence: TGTGCCAGCAGCCTCGTGGCAGGCGCCTTCTACGAGCAGTACGTC.

This clonotype was found many times. V usage is TRBV5-1 and J usage is TRBJ2-3, with TRBD2 identical over 10 bases. The CDR3 is 15 residues long. The ends lost 4 bases at V and 0 bases at J; junction bases unmatched: 2. Germline V CDR1 and CDR2: SGHRS, YFSETQ. The CDR3, as DNA: TGCGCCAGCAGCCTGACTAGCGGGAGCACAGATACGCAGTATTTT. It encodes CASSLTSGSTDTQYF. The whole variable domain, filled in from reference TRBV5-1 and TRBJ2-3, reads KAGVTQTPRYLIKTRGQQVTLSCSPISGHRSVSWYQQTPGQGLQFLFEYFSETQRNKGNFPGRFSGRQFSNSRSEMNVSTLELGDSALYLCASSLTSGSTDTQYFGPGTRLTVL.

There are many counts of this clonotype. V and J are TRBV28 and TRBJ2-7; unclear D gene. The V end was cut by 1 base, the J end by 2 bases, with 12 bases between. CDR1 and CDR2 from the germline V gene are MDHEN and SYDVKM. The CDR3 runs 15 residues. The CDR3 bases are TGTGCCAGCAGTTTATTCCGGTCGGTCACCTACGAGCAGTACTTC. As protein: CASSLFRSVTYEQYF.

This clonotype has a count of ten or more. V and J are TRBV29-1 and TRBJ2-3, with a tentative D call TRBD2 (6 bases). This CDR3 region has 12 residues. Trimming stripped 7 bases from V and 6 bases from J, with 14 bases between. Germline V gene data show CDR1 as SQVTM and CDR2 as ANQGSEA. The CDR3 here is CSGRGAGDTQYF. In nucleotides, the CDR3 is TGCAGCGGCCGCGGGGCAGGGGATACGCAGTATTTT.

The rearrangement links TRBV20-1 to TRBJ2-1, with D maybe TRBD1 (5 bases). CDR1 and CDR2 from the germline V gene are DFQATT and SNEGSKA (reference sequence). CDR3 size: 12 residues. Trimming cost V 4 bases and J 4 bases, with 8 bases left between them. Written as DNA, the CDR3 is TGCAGTGCTACGACAGAATACAATGAGCAGTTCTTC. It codes for CSATTEYNEQFF.

This clonotype was detected many times. This chain joins TRBV2 and TRBJ2-1; D may match TRBD1 or TRBD2 (7 bases each). With 5 bases removed from V and 7 bases from J, the gap between germline ends came to 15 bases. The CDR3 loop spans 14 amino acids. The germline gives CDR1 SNHLY, CDR2 FYNNEI. CDR3 coding DNA: TGTGCCAGCAGTTCGAACAGGGGAGGGAATGAGCAGTTCTTC. Protein sequence: CASSSNRGGNEQFF.

This clonotype was detected ten times or more. The chain links TRBV12-3 or TRBV12-4 to TRBJ2-3; 9 bases fit TRBD2. V dropped 5 bases and J dropped 3; count of bases not matched to a gene: 3. The CDR3 has 14 amino acids. The CDR3 sequence is CASSDAGGTDTQYF. DNA of the CDR3: TGTGCCAGCAGTGACGCGGGAGGGACAGATACGCAGTATTTT.

This clonotype came up many times. The chain couples TRBV7-9 to TRBJ2-2; 8 positions match TRBD2. The V and J ends lost 5 bases and 0 bases, in that order; junction bases with no gene match: 5. The CDR3 length is 16 residues. The germline V gene encodes CDR1 SEHNR and CDR2 FQNEAQ (reference sequence). The CDR3 here is CASSGGLAANTGELFF. The CDR3 coding sequence is TGTGCCAGCAGCGGAGGACTAGCCGCGAACACCGGGGAGCTGTTTTTT.

CDR3 DNA sequence: TGTGCCAGCAGCTTAGATTCAGTCGAGACCCAGTACTTC. Its translation: CASSLDSVETQYF. The chain employs TRBV7-2 and TRBJ2-5; D unclear. This CDR3 contains 13 residues. V shed 1 base and J shed 5 bases, with 8 bases lying between them. Per the germline V gene, CDR1 is SGHTA and CDR2 is FQGNSA.